The clone carrying this T cell receptor (beta chain) was seen more than once but under ten times. Its antigen is unknown. This record belongs to a study of STAT3 mutations in large granular lymphocyte leukemia. The overall study: Roughly half of the longitudinally sequenced T-LGLL patients carried detectable canonical activating STAT3 mutations. Immunosuppressive therapy was given to more than half of T-LGLL patients. Overall study results and limits: Suggested: STAT3 mutation was not the ancestral event for these clonal expansions. Every T-LGLL patient had at least one immunodominant TCRbeta clonotype.

The table came from immunoSEQ multiplex PCR; TCRdb's copy has only in-frame clones and leaves some out. The repertoire holds about 40,000 clones, with approximately 91% as singletons. The CDR3 sequence is 9 residues long. CDR1 and CDR2 from the germline V gene are SGHNT and YYREEE (reference sequence). V gave up 8 bases and J gave up 6 bases, with 5 bases separating them. V and J are TRBV5-4 and TRBJ1-1; unclear D gene. Sequences were obtained from PBMCs. The sequence was collected from a human donor with T large granular lymphocyte leukemia. Some clones in this sample may be carry-over from other donors' samples. The CDR3 DNA sequence: TGTGCCAGATGTGCTGAAGCTTTCTTT. The encoded protein is CARCAEAFF.